These 20 T cell receptor beta chains share one sample of origin, sequenced in a study of patients and donors after allogeneic stem cell transplantation. TCRdb reprocessed the RT-PCR reads via MiXCR and lists one record per CDR3 protein. The sample gives over 400,000 distinct CDR3 sequences, 16% of which show up once; 6% to 8% is in the top ten. Sequencing used blood, either unsorted or a sorted T cell fraction (not recorded which). These receptors came from a human donor who was either an allogeneic HSCT recipient or a stem cell or donor lymphocyte infusion donor (not recorded which). It is not recorded whose cells these are; they may come from a transplant donor.

This clonotype is a singleton in its sample. The chain joins TRBV5-1 to TRBJ1-2; perhaps TRBD1 as D (6 bases). V was clipped by 3 bases and J by 7 bases, with 16 bases between them. The CDR3 is 14 residues long. Germline lookup yields CDR1 SGHRS and CDR2 YFSETQ. The CDR3 sequence is CASSSDRNRGGYTF. Written as DNA, the CDR3 is TGCGCCAGCAGCTCTGACAGGAACCGGGGTGGCTACACCTTC.

The chain recombines TRBV10-3 with TRBJ2-7, with a tentative D call TRBD2 (5 bases). The V gene lost 6 bases and the J gene lost 5 bases, with 17 bases spanning the gap. The germline V gene encodes CDR1 ENHRY and CDR2 SYGVKD. The CDR3 extends over 14 amino acids. As DNA, the CDR3 is TGTGCCATCAGCGCCGGGCCCTCGGGAAACGAGCAGTACTTC. This gives the protein CAISAGPSGNEQYF.

This clonotype was recorded a few times. The chain is built from TRBV6-2 or TRBV6-3 and TRBJ2-1; D assignment may be TRBD1 or TRBD2 (6 bases each). Germline V lookup: CDR1 MNHEY, CDR2 SVGEGT. V lost 5 bases and J 7 bases, leaving 21 bases between the germline ends. The CDR3 runs to 16 residues. This CDR3 reads CASSPPASGGGNEQFF. The CDR3 DNA follows: TGTGCCAGCAGTCCGCCCGCGTCAGGAGGGGGGAATGAGCAGTTCTTC.

This chain uses TRBV20-1 with TRBJ2-3; D tentatively reads TRBD1 or TRBD2 (6 bases each). CDR1 and CDR2 (germline): DFQATT, SNEGSKA (reference sequence). The CDR3 runs 17 residues. V lost 1 base, J lost 0 bases, and 17 bases lay in between. CDR3: CSARAPLGGRSTDTQYF. The CDR3 region has the DNA TGCAGTGCTAGAGCTCCCTTGGGGGGCCGGAGCACAGATACGCAGTATTTT.

This clonotype has at least ten counts. The V and J genes are TRBV6-6 and TRBJ1-1; no reliable D call. This CDR3 has 12 residues. V gave up 5 bases and J gave up 1 base, with 5 bases separating them. CDR1 and CDR2 (germline): MNHNY, SVGAGI (reference sequence). CDR3 protein: CASSPSNTEAFF. DNA of the CDR3: TGTGCCAGCAGTCCTTCGAACACTGAAGCTTTCTTT.

The chain has TRBV19 and TRBJ1-5; TRBD1 is a possible D gene (6 bases). Germline V lookup: CDR1 LNHDA, CDR2 SQIVND (reference sequence). CDR3 length: 15 amino acids. V shed 5 bases and J shed 3 bases, with 14 bases lying between them. CDR3 residues: CASSPPGGANQPQHF. The CDR3 nucleotides are TGTGCCAGTAGTCCCCCGGGGGGGGCCAATCAGCCCCAGCATTTT.

This sequence joins TRBV5-8 and TRBJ2-7; D is uncertain. From germline, CDR1 is SGHTS and CDR2 YDEGEE. This CDR3 has 13 amino acids. Deletions cut 0 bases from V and 9 bases from J, with 13 bases between. This chain's CDR3 is CASSLGHTLGQYF. For the CDR3, the DNA is TGTGCCAGCAGCTTGGGGCACACTTTAGGGCAGTACTTC. Full variable domain (missing parts from reference TRBV5-8 and TRBJ2-7): EAGVTQSPTHLIKTRGQQATLRCSPISGHTSVYWYQQALGLGLQFLLWYDEGEERNRGNFPPRFSGRQFPNYSSELNVNALELEDSALYLCASSLGHTLGQYFGPGTRLTVT.

The chain carries TRBV6-1 and TRBJ2-7, with D perhaps matching TRBD1 (7 bases). From germline, CDR1 is MNHNS and CDR2 SASEGT. V was shortened by 7 bases and J by 7 bases, with 29 bases between the two germline ends. The CDR3 is 17 amino acids. CDR3 sequence reads: CASTLGSFGGAGGEQYF. For the CDR3, the DNA is TGTGCCAGCACCCTAGGGTCATTTGGCGGAGCAGGGGGGGAGCAGTACTTC.

The CDR3 sequence: CASSPDQYEQYF. The CDR3 DNA reads TGTGCCAGCAGCCCGGACCAATACGAGCAGTACTTC. The V and J genes are TRBV9 and TRBJ2-7; D gene ambiguous. Trimming stripped 4 bases from V and 4 bases from J, with 9 bases between. Germline CDR1 is SGDLS and CDR2 is YYNGEE. The CDR3 spans 12 residues.

The chain uses TRBV5-5 and TRBJ2-1; 10 bases are a match to TRBD2. Trimming cost V 3 bases and J 5 bases; bases outside gene matches: 14. This CDR3 is built from 18 residues. Germline V gene data show CDR1 as SGHKS and CDR2 as YYEKEE (reference sequence). The DNA of the CDR3 is TGTGCCAGCAGCTCCCTCCTGTTGGGAGCGGGGGGGGACAATGAGCAGTTCTTC. Encoded protein: CASSSLLLGAGGDNEQFF.

The gene calls are TRBV6-2 or TRBV6-3 and TRBJ2-1; TRBD2 agrees at 11 bases. The CDR3 totals 14 residues. The junction had 4 bases not matched to a gene; V was cut back by 4 bases and J by 8 bases. Germline V gene data show CDR1 as MNHEY and CDR2 as SVGEGT. CDR3 sequence: CASSSTSGEYEQFF. CDR3 nucleotide sequence: TGTGCCAGCAGTTCGACTAGCGGGGAGTATGAGCAGTTCTTC.

In this sample, this clonotype turned up many times. The chain is built from TRBV12-3 or TRBV12-4 and TRBJ1-1; TRBD1 is a possible D gene (6 bases). V shed 2 bases and J shed 6 bases, with 10 bases lying between them. This CDR3 region has 13 residues. The CDR3: CASSLLEGAEAFF. In nucleotides, the CDR3 is TGTGCCAGCAGTTTATTAGAGGGGGCTGAAGCTTTCTTT.

This clonotype has a count of ten or more. V gene TRBV7-9 combines with J gene TRBJ2-2; D gene ambiguous. Trimming removed 3 bases from V and 9 bases from J, with 14 bases in between. CDR3 length: 14 amino acids. The germline V gene has CDR1 SEHNR and CDR2 FQNEAQ (reference sequence). In DNA form, the CDR3 reads TGTGCCAGCAGCTTGAGGATGAAGACCTGGGAGCTGTTTTTT. This gives the protein CASSLRMKTWELFF.

This clonotype was found once. One junction end disagrees with the germline gene, perhaps due to a read error. The chain links TRBV7-9 to TRBJ2-2, with 12 positions matching TRBD2. The germline V gene has CDR1 SEHNR and CDR2 FQNEAQ (reference sequence). This CDR3 spans 16 amino acids. CDR3 DNA: TGTACCAGCAGCCCCCGGACTAGCGGGAACCCCGGGGAGCTGTTTTTT. It codes for CTSSPRTSGNPGELFF.

This clonotype was counted only a few times. The chain carries TRBV6-2 or TRBV6-3 and TRBJ1-5; no definite D call. V was cut by 4 bases and J by 3 bases, with 16 bases left in between. Per germline, CDR1 MNHEY and CDR2 SVGEGT. The length of the CDR3 is 16 residues. The CDR3 nucleotides are TGTGCCAGCAGTTCCGGGAGCCGGGGTAACAATCAGCCCCAGCATTTT. Its translation is CASSSGSRGNNQPQHF.

This clonotype was recorded many times. The chain uses TRBV5-1 and TRBJ1-1; D remains ambiguous. Germline assignment: CDR1 SGHRS and CDR2 YFSETQ. V was shortened by 0 bases and J by 1 base, with 7 bases between the two germline ends. The CDR3 extends over 14 amino acids. The CDR3 sequence: CASSLGISNTEAFF. CDR3 in DNA: TGCGCCAGCAGCTTGGGCATATCGAACACTGAAGCTTTCTTT.

This clonotype was observed a few times. The rearrangement uses TRBV7-9 and TRBJ2-1; 10 bases are shared with TRBD2. Unmatched junction bases numbered 11, after V lost 5 bases and J lost 7 bases. Per the germline V gene, CDR1 is SEHNR and CDR2 is FQNEAQ (reference sequence). This CDR3 has 16 amino acids. The CDR3 is CASSPRGTSEANEQFF. CDR3 DNA: TGTGCCAGCAGCCCACGGGGGACTAGCGAGGCAAATGAGCAGTTCTTC.

This chain links TRBV5-1 with TRBJ2-7; TRBD2 matches at 11 bases. Germline CDR1 SGHRS, CDR2 YFSETQ. The CDR3 is 16 amino acids. V was clipped by 4 bases and J by 2 bases; unmatched bases: 8. CDR3 residues: CASSLGGTSGPYEQYF. The CDR3 DNA sequence: TGCGCCAGCAGCCTTGGTGGGACTAGCGGTCCCTACGAGCAGTACTTC. Complete variable domain (other parts from reference TRBV5-1 and TRBJ2-7): KAGVTQTPRYLIKTRGQQVTLSCSPISGHRSVSWYQQTPGQGLQFLFEYFSETQRNKGNFPGRFSGRQFSNSRSEMNVSTLELGDSALYLCASSLGGTSGPYEQYFGPGTRLTVT.

The V and J genes are TRBV28 and TRBJ2-5; D is undetermined. V lost 2 bases, J lost 4 bases, and 17 bases lay in between. This CDR3 contains 16 residues. Germline V CDR1 and CDR2: MDHEN, SYDVKM. DNA of the CDR3: TGTGCCAGCAGTTTAGGAGAGTCCGGGTTTGGAGAGACCCAGTACTTC. Amino acids: CASSLGESGFGETQYF.

This clonotype was seen more than once but under ten times. The rearrangement joins TRBV7-8 to TRBJ2-3; TRBD2 matches at 7 bases. The germline CDR1 and CDR2 sequences are SGHVS and FQNEAQ. CDR3 length: 15 residues. V lost 5 bases to trimming and J lost 4 bases; unmatched junction nucleotides: 9. The CDR3 nucleotides are TGTGCCAGCAGCGCGGGGGAACTACCTCCAGATACGCAGTATTTT. Translating it yields CASSAGELPPDTQYF.